The present T cell receptor beta chain was sequenced within a study of metastatic and nonmetastatic thyroid tumors. At the level of the study: Malignant thyroid and benign thyroid patients provided blood and tumor or nodule tissue whose repertoires were compared. Study-wide results and caveats: Significantly greater TCR beta diversity was reportedly found in malignant thyroid tumors than in benign nodules (in blood and tumor).

CDR1 and CDR2 (germline): MNHEY, SVGEGT. The CDR3 consists of 13 residues. V was shortened by 7 bases and J by 3 bases, with 13 bases between the two germline ends. Per the original methods: The distant-metastasis classifier for papillary thyroid cancer was built from CDR3 differences across clinicopathological groups. TCRdb reanalyzed the PCR reads with MiXCR. TCRdb, not the original authors, processed these V and J calls. The sample consists of around 34,000 clones, approximately 16% of them appearing once. Ten or more counts support this clone. Its specificity is not known. Each patient went into thyroid surgery without having received any treatment.

The sequence was collected from a male donor with papillary thyroid cancer or a benign thyroid nodule (not recorded which). Some clones in this sample may be carry-over from other donors' samples. The sequenced sample consisted of blood. V is TRBV6-2 or TRBV6-3 and J is TRBJ2-7; D is perhaps TRBD2 (6 bases). The CDR3 DNA reads TGTGCCAGCACCACAAGCGGGTTCTACGAGCAGTACTTC. This translates into CASTTSGFYEQYF.